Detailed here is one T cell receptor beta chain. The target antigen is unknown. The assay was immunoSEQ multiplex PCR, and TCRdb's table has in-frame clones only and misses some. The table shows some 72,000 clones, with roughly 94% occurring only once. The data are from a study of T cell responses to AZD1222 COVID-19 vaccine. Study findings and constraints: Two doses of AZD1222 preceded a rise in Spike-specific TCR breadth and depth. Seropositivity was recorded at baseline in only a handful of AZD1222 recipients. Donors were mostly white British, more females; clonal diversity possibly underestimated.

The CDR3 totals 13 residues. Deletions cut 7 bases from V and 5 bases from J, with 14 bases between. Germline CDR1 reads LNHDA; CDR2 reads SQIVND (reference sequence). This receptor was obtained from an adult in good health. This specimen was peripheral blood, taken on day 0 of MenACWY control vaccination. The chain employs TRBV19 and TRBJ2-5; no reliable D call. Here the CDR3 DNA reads TGTGCCAGTAACCCTGGGGTTTCGGAGACCCAGTACTTC. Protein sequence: CASNPGVSETQYF.